The source of this TCR beta chain is a study of T cells in Graves' hyperthyroidism and ophthalmopathy. The TCR beta CDR3 regions underwent amplification using RNA transcripts as the source. The TCR CDR3 first-round RT-PCR relied on the HTBI primer set. TCRdb re-derived calls from the multiplex PCR reads in MiXCR, one entry per CDR3 protein. There are hundreds of thousands of distinct CDR3 sequences in the sample; approximately 15% occur only once, and around 23% lies in the top ten. In this sample, this clonotype turned up many times. Antigen: not known. The trim removed 3 bases at V and 3 bases at J, leaving 3 bases unmatched. The V gene's germline CDR1 is MDHEN and CDR2 SYDVKM. This CDR3 is built from 14 residues. Patients were excluded because of uncontrolled infection, other autoimmune disease, pregnancy or lactation. PBMCs stemmed from approximately 9.1 ml fresh peripheral blood. Whole-study results and caveats: The model identified upcoming ophthalmopathy a median approximately seven months ahead of onset.

Sequenced material: blood. The source is a woman under 40 with Graves' hyperthyroidism. V usage is TRBV28 and J usage is TRBJ2-5, with 8 nucleotides matching TRBD2. The CDR3 is CASSLELAEETQYF. CDR3 bases: TGTGCCAGCAGTTTGGAACTAGCGGAAGAGACCCAGTACTTC.